The rows below give T cell receptor beta chains drawn from one sample of a study of T-cell memory formation after mild COVID-19. A single record per CDR3 protein comes from TCRdb applying MiXCR to the 5' RACE reads. Of a few hundred thousand distinct CDR3 sequences in the sample, about a sixth were seen once. The source material was PBMCs or a T cell subset sorted from them (not recorded which). The receptor set was obtained from a man aged 18 to 29 who had mild COVID-19 (a few samples of this study predate the infection). Cell type and time point are not known. The CDR3 runs from the conserved cysteine through the conserved F or W. The D gene is left open where the match is weak.

cdr3_length j_call v_call d_call cdr3_aa
15 TRBJ2-4 TRBV7-8 TRBD2 CASSSQRGAKNIQYF
18 TRBJ2-2 TRBV4-1 . CASSPLVRTASNTGELFF
14 TRBJ2-3 TRBV5-5 . CASSDLGFTDTQYF
14 TRBJ2-3 TRBV7-8 TRBD1 CASSTGQVTDTQYF
16 TRBJ2-4 TRBV7-2 . CASSLGLKGTKNIQYF
16 TRBJ2-2 TRBV12-5 . CASGPKDRTNTGELFF
12 TRBJ2-3 TRBV10-3 . CATNGSPDTQYF
13 TRBJ2-7 TRBV10-2 . CASSRDLLYEQYF
14 TRBJ2-3 TRBV12-3/TRBV12-4 . CASTIRGAADTQYF
16 TRBJ2-1 TRBV6-2/TRBV6-3 . CASCRWGARGRNEQFF
17 TRBJ2-3 TRBV12-3/TRBV12-4 TRBD2 CASSEGLAGGPPDTQYF
19 TRBJ2-7 TRBV7-6 TRBD2 CASSFLTSSGGDNSYEQYF
14 TRBJ1-2 TRBV3-1 . CASSQGTFGYGYTF
13 TRBJ1-6 TRBV5-1 . CASSPNNNSPLHF
13 TRBJ2-1 TRBV6-2/TRBV6-3 . CASSYFGYNEQFF
13 TRBJ1-1 TRBV7-9 . CASRGWENTEAFF
15 TRBJ2-5 TRBV6-6 TRBD2 CASWALAETQETQYF
14 TRBJ2-7 TRBV6-5 . CASRLGFGAYEQYF
15 TRBJ2-3 TRBV7-6 TRBD2 CASSRSGGAPDTQYF
13 TRBJ2-5 TRBV15 . CATKVGHQETQYF
15 TRBJ2-1 TRBV7-2 TRBD2 CASSPGTSDYNEQFF
14 TRBJ1-3 TRBV12-3/TRBV12-4 . CASIMGGIDNTIYF
16 TRBJ2-1 TRBV6-5 . CASSYSGTASYNEQFF
15 TRBJ1-2 TRBV5-5 . CASSLEVTYYYGYTF